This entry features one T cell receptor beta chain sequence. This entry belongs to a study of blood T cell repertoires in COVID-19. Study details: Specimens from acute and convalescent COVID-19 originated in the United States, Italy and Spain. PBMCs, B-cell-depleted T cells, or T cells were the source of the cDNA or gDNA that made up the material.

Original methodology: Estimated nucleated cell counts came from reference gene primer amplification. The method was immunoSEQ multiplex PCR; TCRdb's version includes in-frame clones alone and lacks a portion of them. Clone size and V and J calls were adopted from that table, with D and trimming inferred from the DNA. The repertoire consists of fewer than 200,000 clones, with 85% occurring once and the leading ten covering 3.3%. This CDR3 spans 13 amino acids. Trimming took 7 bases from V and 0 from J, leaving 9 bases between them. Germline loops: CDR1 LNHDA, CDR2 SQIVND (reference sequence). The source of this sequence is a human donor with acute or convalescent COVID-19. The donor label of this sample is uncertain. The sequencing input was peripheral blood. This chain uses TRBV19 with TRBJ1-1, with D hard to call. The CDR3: CASTPRLNTEAFF. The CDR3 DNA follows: TGTGCCAGTACCCCCCGGTTGAACACTGAAGCTTTCTTT.